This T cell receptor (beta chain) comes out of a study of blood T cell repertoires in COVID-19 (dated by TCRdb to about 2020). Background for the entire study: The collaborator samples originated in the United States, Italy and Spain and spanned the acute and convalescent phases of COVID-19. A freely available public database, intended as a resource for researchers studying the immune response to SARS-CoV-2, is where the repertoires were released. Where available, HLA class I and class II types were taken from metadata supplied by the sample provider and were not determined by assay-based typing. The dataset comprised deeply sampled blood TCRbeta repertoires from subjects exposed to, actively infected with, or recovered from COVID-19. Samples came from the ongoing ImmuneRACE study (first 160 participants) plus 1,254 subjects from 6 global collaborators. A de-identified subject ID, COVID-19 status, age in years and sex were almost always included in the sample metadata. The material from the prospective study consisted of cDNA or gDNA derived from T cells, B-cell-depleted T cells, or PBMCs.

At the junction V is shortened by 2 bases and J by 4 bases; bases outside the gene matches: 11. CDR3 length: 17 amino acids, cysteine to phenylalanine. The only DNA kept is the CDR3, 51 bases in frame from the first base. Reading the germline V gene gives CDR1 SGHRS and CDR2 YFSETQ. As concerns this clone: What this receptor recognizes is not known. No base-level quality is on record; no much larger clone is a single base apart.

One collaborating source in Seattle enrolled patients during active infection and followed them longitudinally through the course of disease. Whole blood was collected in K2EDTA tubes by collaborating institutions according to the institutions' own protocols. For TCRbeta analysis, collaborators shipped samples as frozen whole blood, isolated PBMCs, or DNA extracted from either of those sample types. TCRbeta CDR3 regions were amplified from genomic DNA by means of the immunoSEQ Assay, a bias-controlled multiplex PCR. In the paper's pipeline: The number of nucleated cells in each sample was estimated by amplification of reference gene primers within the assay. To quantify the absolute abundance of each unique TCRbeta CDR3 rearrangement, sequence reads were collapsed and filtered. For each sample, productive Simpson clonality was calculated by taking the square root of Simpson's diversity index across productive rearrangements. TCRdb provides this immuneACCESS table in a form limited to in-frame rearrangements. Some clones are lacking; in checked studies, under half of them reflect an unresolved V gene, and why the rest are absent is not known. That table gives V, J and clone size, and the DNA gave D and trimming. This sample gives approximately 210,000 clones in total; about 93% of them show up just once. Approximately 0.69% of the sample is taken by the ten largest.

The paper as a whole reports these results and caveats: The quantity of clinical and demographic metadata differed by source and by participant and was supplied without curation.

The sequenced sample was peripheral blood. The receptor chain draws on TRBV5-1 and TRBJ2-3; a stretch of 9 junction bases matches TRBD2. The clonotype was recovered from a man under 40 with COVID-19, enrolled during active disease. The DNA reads TGCGCCAGCAGCTTAGGCGGCGGGGGGGCCGTGGCAGATACGCAGTATTTT. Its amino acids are CASSLGGGGAVADTQYF.